This T cell receptor (beta chain) derives from a study of blood T cell repertoires in COVID-19. TCRdb's copy holds only in-frame clones and misses some; the assay was immunoSEQ multiplex PCR. The sample carries 300,000 to 350,000 clones, approximately 90% recorded once. Remarks on this clone: Other DNA sequences in the same sample also yield this CDR3.

The CDR3 length is 13 residues. The V segment lost 5 bases and the J segment 10 bases; nucleotides outside the gene matches: 3. Germline-derived CDR1 and CDR2 are MRHNA and SNTAGT. The chain recombines TRBV6-4 with TRBJ1-6, with 9 bases matching TRBD1. The sequencing sample was made of peripheral blood. The TCR originated in a woman aged 25 to 39 with COVID-19, enrolled during active disease. As DNA, the CDR3 is TGTGCCAGCAGTCGGACAGGGGACTCACCCCTCCACTTT. This encodes CASSRTGDSPLHF.